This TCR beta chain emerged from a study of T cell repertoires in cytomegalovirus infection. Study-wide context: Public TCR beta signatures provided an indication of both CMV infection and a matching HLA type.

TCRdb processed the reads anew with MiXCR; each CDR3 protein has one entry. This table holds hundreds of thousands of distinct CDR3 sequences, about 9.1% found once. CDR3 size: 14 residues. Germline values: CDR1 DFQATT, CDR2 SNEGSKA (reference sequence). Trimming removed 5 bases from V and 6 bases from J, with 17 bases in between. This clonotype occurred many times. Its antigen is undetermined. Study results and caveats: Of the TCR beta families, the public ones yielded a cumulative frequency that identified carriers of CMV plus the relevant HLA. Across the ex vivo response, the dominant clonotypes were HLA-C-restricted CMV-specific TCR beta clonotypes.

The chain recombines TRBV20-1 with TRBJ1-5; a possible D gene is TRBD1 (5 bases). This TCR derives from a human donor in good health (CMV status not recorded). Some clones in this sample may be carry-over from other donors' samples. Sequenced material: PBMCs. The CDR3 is CSADVTSGGQPQHF. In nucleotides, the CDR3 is TGCAGTGCTGATGTAACCTCGGGGGGTCAGCCCCAGCATTTT.